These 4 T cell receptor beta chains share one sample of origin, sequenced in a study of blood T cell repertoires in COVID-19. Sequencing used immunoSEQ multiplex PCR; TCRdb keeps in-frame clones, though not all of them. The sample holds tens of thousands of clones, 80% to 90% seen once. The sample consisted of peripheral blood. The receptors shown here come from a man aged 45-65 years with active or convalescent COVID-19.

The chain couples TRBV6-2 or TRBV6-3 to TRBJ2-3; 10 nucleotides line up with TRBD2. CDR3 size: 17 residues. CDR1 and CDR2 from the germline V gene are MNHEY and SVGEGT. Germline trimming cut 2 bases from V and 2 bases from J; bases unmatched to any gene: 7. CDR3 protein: CASSYGLTSGSTDTQYF. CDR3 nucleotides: TGTGCCAGCAGTTACGGACTGACTAGCGGGTCCACAGATACGCAGTATTTT.

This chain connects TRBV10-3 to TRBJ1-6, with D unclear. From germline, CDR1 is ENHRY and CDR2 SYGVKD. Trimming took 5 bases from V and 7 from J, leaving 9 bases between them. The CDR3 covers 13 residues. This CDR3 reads CAISTEVNSPLHF. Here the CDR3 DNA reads TGTGCCATCAGTACAGAAGTAAATTCACCCCTCCACTTT.

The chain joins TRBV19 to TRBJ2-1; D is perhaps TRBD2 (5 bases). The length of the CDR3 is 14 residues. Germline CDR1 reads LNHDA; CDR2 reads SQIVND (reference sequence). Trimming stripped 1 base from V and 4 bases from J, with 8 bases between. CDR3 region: CASSIVGGYNEQFF. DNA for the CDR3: TGTGCCAGTAGTATAGTAGGAGGATACAATGAGCAGTTCTTC. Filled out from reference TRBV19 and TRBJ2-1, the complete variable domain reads DGGITQSPKYLFRKEGQNVTLSCEQNLNHDAMYWYRQDPGQGLRLIYYSQIVNDFQKGDIAEGYSVSREKKESFPLTVTSAQKNPTAFYLCASSIVGGYNEQFFGPGTRLTVL.

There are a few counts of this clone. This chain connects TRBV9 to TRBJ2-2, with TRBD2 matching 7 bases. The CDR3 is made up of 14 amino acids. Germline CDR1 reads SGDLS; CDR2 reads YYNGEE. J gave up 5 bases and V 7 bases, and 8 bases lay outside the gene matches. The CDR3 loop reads CASALGGGTGELFF. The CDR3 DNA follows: TGTGCCAGCGCCCTGGGGGGGGGAACCGGGGAGCTGTTTTTT.